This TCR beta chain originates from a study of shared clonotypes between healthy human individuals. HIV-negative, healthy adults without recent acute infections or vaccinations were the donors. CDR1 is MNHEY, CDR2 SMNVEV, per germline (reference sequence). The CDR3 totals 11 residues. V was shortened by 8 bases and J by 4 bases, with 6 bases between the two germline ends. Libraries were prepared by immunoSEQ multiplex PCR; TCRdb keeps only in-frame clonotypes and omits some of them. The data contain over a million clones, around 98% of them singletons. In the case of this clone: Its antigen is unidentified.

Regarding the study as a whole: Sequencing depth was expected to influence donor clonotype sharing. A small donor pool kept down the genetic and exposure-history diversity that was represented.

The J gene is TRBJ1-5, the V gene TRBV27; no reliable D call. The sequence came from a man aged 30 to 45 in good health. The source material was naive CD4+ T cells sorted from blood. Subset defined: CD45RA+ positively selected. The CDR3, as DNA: TGTGCCAGCGGAACAAATCAGCCCCAGCATTTT. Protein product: CASGTNQPQHF.